A selection of T cell receptor beta chains follows, all from one sample in a study of T cells in Graves' hyperthyroidism and ophthalmopathy. A single record per CDR3 protein comes from TCRdb applying MiXCR to the multiplex PCR reads. The data contain 500,000 to 600,000 distinct CDR3 sequences, approximately 44% of them singletons. The specimen sequenced was peripheral blood or thyroid tissue (not recorded which). The receptors stem from a woman between 18 and 29 years old with Graves' hyperthyroidism. Each CDR3 is given with its conserved first and last residue. Fields, in order: V gene, clone size, J gene, CDR3 protein. Size tells how often a clone was seen (once, few, many) or the class of an expanded clone, and some rows leave it out.

TRBV29-1	once	TRBJ1-4	CSTPSDGTNEKLFF
TRBV6-5	NA	TRBJ1-5	CASSYRSGISRNEQHF
TRBV29-1	once	TRBJ2-5	CSVEGPREGQYF
TRBV7-2	NA	TRBJ1-5	CASSLGQYQPQHF
TRBV4-1	NA	TRBJ2-6	CASSQGSVRTGLFSGANVLTF
TRBV20-1	many	TRBJ1-1	CSATRDRVTEAFF
TRBV10-2	NA	TRBJ2-6	CASSEASGEISGANVLTF
TRBV29-1	NA	TRBJ2-7	CSATGKVRHEQYF
TRBV19	many	TRBJ2-2	CASHWETNTGELFF
TRBV30	NA	TRBJ2-7	CAWSVPGSPYEQYF
TRBV4-1	many	TRBJ2-6	CASAGLAGGVLSGANVLTF
TRBV7-2	many	TRBJ1-1	CASSLRLVDGTEAFF
TRBV12-3/TRBV12-4	few	TRBJ2-7	CASSLLGPPSISYEQYF
TRBV20-1	NA	TRBJ2-2	CSAQRDANTGELFF
TRBV12-3/TRBV12-4	NA	TRBJ2-3	CASSLIVTRGTDTQYF
TRBV6-5	many	TRBJ2-2	CASSGTSLPGELFF
TRBV2	NA	TRBJ2-7	CASSEEAGSSYNEQYF
TRBV7-6	NA	TRBJ2-2	CASSNPGLAGGPGTGELFF
TRBV7-2	NA	TRBJ1-5	CASGDGWDNQPQHF
TRBV29-1	many	TRBJ2-5	CSVEGGGAFETQYF